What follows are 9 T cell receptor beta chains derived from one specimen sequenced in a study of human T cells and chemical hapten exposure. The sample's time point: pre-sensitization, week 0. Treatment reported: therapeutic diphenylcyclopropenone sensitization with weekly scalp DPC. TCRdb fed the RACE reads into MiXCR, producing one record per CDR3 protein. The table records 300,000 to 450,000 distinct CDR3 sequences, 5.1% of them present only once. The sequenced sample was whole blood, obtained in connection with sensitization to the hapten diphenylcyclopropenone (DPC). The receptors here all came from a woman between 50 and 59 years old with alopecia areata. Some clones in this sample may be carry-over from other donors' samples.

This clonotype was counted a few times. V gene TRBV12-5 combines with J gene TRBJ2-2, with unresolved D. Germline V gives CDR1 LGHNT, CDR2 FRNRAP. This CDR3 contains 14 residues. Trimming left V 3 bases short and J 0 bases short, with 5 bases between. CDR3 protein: CASGFNPNTGELFF. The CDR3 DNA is TGTGCTAGTGGTTTTAACCCGAACACCGGGGAGCTGTTTTTT.

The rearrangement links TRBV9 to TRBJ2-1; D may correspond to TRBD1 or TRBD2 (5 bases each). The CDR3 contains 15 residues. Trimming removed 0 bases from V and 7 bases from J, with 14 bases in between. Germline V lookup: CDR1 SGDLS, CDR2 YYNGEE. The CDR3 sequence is CASSVGVVGANEQFF. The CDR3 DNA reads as TGTGCCAGCAGCGTAGGCGTGGTCGGGGCAAATGAGCAGTTCTTC.

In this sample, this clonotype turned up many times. The CDR3 loop is CASSYVGGGTGELFF. CDR3 coding DNA: TGTGCCAGCAGTTACGTGGGAGGGGGTACCGGGGAGCTGTTTTTT. The rearrangement joins TRBV6-6 to TRBJ2-2, with D perhaps TRBD2 (7 bases). This CDR3 contains 15 residues. Per germline, CDR1 MNHNY and CDR2 SVGAGI (reference sequence). The V and J ends lost 2 bases and 5 bases respectively, with 12 bases between them.

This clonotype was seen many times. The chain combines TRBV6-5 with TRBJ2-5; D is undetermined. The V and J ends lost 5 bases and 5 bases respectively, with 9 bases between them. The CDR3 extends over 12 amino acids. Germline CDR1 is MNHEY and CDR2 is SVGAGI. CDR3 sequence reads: CASSPYGETQYF. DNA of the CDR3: TGTGCCAGCAGTCCTTACGGGGAGACCCAGTACTTC.

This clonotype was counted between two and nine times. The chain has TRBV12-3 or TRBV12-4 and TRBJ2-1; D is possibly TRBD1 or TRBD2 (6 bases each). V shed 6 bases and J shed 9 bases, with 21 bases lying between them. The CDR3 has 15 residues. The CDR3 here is CASRLTTGAVGEQFF. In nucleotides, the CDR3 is TGTGCCAGCAGATTGACTACGGGGGCTGTCGGTGAGCAGTTCTTC.

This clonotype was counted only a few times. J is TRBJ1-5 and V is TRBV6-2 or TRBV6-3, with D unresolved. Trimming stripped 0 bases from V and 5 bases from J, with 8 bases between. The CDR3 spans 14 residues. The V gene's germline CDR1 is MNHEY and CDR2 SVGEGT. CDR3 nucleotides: TGTGCCAGCAGTTACTCAGGGCCCGATCAGCCCCAGCATTTT. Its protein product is CASSYSGPDQPQHF.

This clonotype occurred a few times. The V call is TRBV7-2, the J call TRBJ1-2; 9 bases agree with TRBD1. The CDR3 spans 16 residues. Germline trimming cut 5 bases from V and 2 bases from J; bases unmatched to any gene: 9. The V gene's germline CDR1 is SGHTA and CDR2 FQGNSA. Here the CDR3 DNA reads TGTGCCAGCAGCCACTGGGACAGGGCTGCGAACTATGGCTACACCTTC. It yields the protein CASSHWDRAANYGYTF.

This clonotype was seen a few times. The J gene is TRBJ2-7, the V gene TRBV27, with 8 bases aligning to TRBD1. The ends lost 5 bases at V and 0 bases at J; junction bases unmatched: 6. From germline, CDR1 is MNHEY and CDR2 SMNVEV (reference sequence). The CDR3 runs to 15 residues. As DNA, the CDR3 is TGTGCCAGCAGTCCCCGGACAGGGATCTCCTACGAGCAGTACTTC. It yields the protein CASSPRTGISYEQYF.

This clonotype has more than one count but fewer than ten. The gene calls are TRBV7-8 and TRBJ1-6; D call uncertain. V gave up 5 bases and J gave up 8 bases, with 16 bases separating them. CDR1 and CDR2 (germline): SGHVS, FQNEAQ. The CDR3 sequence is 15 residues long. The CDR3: CASSGRFLFDSPLHF. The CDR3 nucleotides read TGTGCCAGCAGCGGTCGATTCTTATTCGATTCACCCCTCCACTTT.